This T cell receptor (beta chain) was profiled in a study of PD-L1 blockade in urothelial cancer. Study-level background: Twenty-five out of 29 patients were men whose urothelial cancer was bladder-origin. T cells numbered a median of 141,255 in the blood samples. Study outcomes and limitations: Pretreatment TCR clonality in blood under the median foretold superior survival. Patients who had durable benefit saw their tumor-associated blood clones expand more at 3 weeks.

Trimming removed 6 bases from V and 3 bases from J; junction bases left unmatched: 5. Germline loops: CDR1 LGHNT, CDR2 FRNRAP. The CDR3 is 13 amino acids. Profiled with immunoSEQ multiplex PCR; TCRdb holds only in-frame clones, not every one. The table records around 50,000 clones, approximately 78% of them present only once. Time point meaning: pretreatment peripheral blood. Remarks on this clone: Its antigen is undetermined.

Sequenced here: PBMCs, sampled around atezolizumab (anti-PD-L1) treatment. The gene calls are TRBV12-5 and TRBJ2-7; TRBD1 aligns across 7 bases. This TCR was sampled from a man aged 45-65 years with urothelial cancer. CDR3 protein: CASGSDRVYEQYF. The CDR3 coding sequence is TGTGCTAGTGGATCCGACAGGGTCTACGAGCAGTACTTC.